Presented here are 24 T cell receptor beta chains from one specimen sequenced in a study of blood T cells in healthy people across ages. A second 7 to 11 cycle PCR used barcoded and J-beta primers. TCRdb passed the 5' RACE reads through MiXCR, listing each CDR3 protein once. The sample shows 450,000 to 700,000 distinct CDR3 sequences, 27% of them seen only once. Material: blood. The receptors were gathered from an older woman in good health.

As for this clonotype: Since no conserved phenylalanine or tryptophan closes the CDR3, a read error is the likely cause. The gene calls are TRBV20-1 and TRBJ1-2; tentatively, D is TRBD1 (6 bases). CDR1 and CDR2 from the germline V gene are DFQATT and SNEGSKA (reference sequence). The CDR3 loop spans 12 amino acids. Between the trimmed V and J ends, which lost 6 bases and 8 bases, there was a span of 16 bases. CDR3 amino acids: CSAHRVGDGYTL. In nucleotides, the CDR3 is TGCAGTGCCCACAGGGTCGGGGACGGCTACACCCTC.

This clonotype was found a few times. The chain combines TRBV7-2 with TRBJ2-3; D might be TRBD1 or TRBD2, each matching 5 bases. Germline V gene lookup returns CDR1 SGHTA and CDR2 FQGNSA. The length of the CDR3 is 15 residues. Trimming pared 2 bases from V and 6 bases from J, leaving 15 bases between. The DNA for the CDR3 is TGTGCCAGCAGCTTAAGGGACCCCTCTGGCGATACGCAGTATTTT. Translation gives CASSLRDPSGDTQYF.

The rearrangement joins TRBV7-3 to TRBJ1-4; TRBD1 matches at 8 bases. There are 14 residues in the CDR3. Trimming at V came to 3 bases and at J to 5 bases, leaving 2 bases not matched to a gene. Per germline, CDR1 SGHTA and CDR2 FQGTGA. The CDR3 region has the DNA TGTGCCAGCAGCTTGGACAGGGAGAATGAAAAACTGTTTTTT. Translating gives CASSLDRENEKLFF.

In regard to this clonotype: An end of the junction does not agree with germline; a read error may underlie this. J is TRBJ1-6 and V is TRBV4-2; D perhaps matches TRBD1 (6 bases). This CDR3 is built from 17 residues. Per germline, CDR1 LGHNA and CDR2 YNFKEQ. CDR3: CASSQDLRGAINSPLHF. CDR3 DNA: TGTGCCAGCAGTCAAGATCTGAGGGGGGCGATAAATTCACCCCTCCACTTT.

This rearrangement joins TRBV7-3 to TRBJ1-1; D unresolved. Per the germline V gene, CDR1 is SGHTA and CDR2 is FQGTGA. The CDR3 has 14 amino acids. V dropped 5 bases and J dropped 3 bases, with 13 bases sitting between them. DNA of the CDR3: TGTGCCAGCAGCCCCTCGGGCGTCTACACTGAAGCTTTCTTT. This sequence encodes CASSPSGVYTEAFF. The whole variable domain, remainder taken from reference TRBV7-3 and TRBJ1-1, is GAGVSQTPSNKVTEKGKYVELRCDPISGHTALYWYRQSLGQGPEFLIYFQGTGAADDSGLPNDRFFAVRPEGSVSTLKIQRTERGDSAVYLCASSPSGVYTEAFFGQGTRLTVV.

This clonotype was observed a handful of times. The gene calls are TRBV21-1 and TRBJ2-7; TRBD1 reflects the table's D call only, with no check against the DNA. TRBV21-1 is reported as a pseudogene. The CDR3 consists of 13 residues. The CDR3 spells CASSKGPQGNRYF. CDR3 in DNA: TGTGCCAGCAGCAAAGGACCCCAGGGTAATCGGTACTTC.

The J gene is TRBJ2-7, the V gene TRBV28; 9 bases match TRBD1. Germline V lookup: CDR1 MDHEN, CDR2 SYDVKM. This CDR3 spans 15 amino acids. V lost 6 bases to trimming and J lost 3 bases; unmatched junction nucleotides: 9. The DNA for the CDR3 is TGTGCCAGCAGCAATTGGGGACAGGGAGTCTACGAGCAGTACTTC. Its translation is CASSNWGQGVYEQYF.

This chain's CDR3 is CSVITDRANTEAFF. The CDR3 coding sequence is TGCAGCGTGATTACTGACAGGGCTAACACTGAAGCTTTCTTT. The chain couples TRBV29-1 to TRBJ1-1, with 7 bases aligning to TRBD1. The V gene's germline CDR1 is SQVTM and CDR2 ANQGSEA. V trimming: 6 bases; J trimming: 2 bases; junction bases outside the gene matches: 9. This CDR3 has 14 amino acids.

Details on this clonotype: Compared with germline, one end of the junction differs, possibly owing to a read error. The chain employs TRBV11-1 and TRBJ1-1, with D maybe TRBD1 (6 bases). This CDR3 comprises 14 residues. Germline V CDR1 and CDR2: SGHAT, FQDESV (reference sequence). Here the CDR3 reads CANSFNQGWTEAFF. In nucleotides, the CDR3 is TGTGCCAACAGCTTTAATCAGGGGTGGACTGAAGCTTTCTTT.

The CDR3 DNA is TGTGCCAGCAGCGTAGGGACGGCCTCCTACGAGCAGTACTTC. Protein: CASSVGTASYEQYF. This chain connects TRBV9 to TRBJ2-7, with D unresolved. The germline V and J ends were trimmed by 0 bases and 0 bases, with 7 bases remaining between them. This CDR3 is 14 amino acids long. Per the germline V gene, CDR1 is SGDLS and CDR2 is YYNGEE. Full variable domain (missing parts from reference TRBV9 and TRBJ2-7): DSGVTQTPKHLITATGQRVTLRCSPRSGDLSVYWYQQSLDQGLQFLIQYYNGEERAKGNILERFSAQQFPDLHSELNLSSLELGDSALYFCASSVGTASYEQYFGPGTRLTVT.

V gene TRBV28 combines with J gene TRBJ2-3; D assignment may be TRBD1 or TRBD2 (6 bases each). CDR1 and CDR2 (germline): MDHEN, SYDVKM. This CDR3 region has 15 residues. Trimming pared 6 bases from V and 3 bases from J, leaving 16 bases between. This CDR3 is CASRRGDLRTDTQYF. The CDR3 DNA is TGTGCCAGCAGGAGGGGGGACCTAAGGACAGATACGCAGTATTTT. Based on the CDR3 plus reference TRBV28 and TRBJ2-3, the full variable domain is DVKVTQSSRYLVKRTGEKVFLECVQDMDHENMFWYRQDPGLGLRLIYFSYDVKMKEKGDIPEGYSVSREKKERFSLILESASTNQTSMYLCASRRGDLRTDTQYFGPGTRLTVL.

The rearrangement links TRBV4-3 to TRBJ1-2; possibly TRBD1 for D (6 bases). V was cut by 0 bases and J by 6 bases, with 8 bases left in between. The CDR3 extends over 13 amino acids. Germline CDR1 is LGHNA and CDR2 is YSLEER. The CDR3 DNA reads as TGCGCCAGCAGCCAAGAAACAGGGAATGGCTACACCTTC. It codes for CASSQETGNGYTF.

This chain connects TRBV27 to TRBJ2-5; 10 bases line up with TRBD1. The DNA end is more similar to TRBJ2-1, so the J call may be wrong. The CDR3 is made up of 15 amino acids. CDR1 and CDR2 from the germline V gene are MNHEY and SMNVEV (reference sequence). The CDR3, as DNA: TGTGCCAGCAGGAATCCGGGACAGGGGAGTTATGAGCAGTTCTTC. It is translated as CASRNPGQGSYEQFF.

This clonotype showed up many times. The chain is built from TRBV5-6 and TRBJ1-4, with a possible D match to TRBD1 (5 bases). The CDR3 loop spans 14 amino acids. The V gene lost 4 bases and the J gene lost 6 bases, with 13 bases spanning the gap. Germline CDR1 is SGHDT and CDR2 is YYEEEE. As DNA, the CDR3 is TGTGCCAGCAGCCTCAGGGACGGCCATGAAAAACTGTTTTTT. This gives the protein CASSLRDGHEKLFF.

J is TRBJ1-6 and V is TRBV20-1; the match to TRBD1 covers 7 bases. There are 13 residues in the CDR3. After removal of 6 bases from V and 8 bases from J, the junction contained 7 bases not matched to a gene. Germline V lookup: CDR1 DFQATT, CDR2 SNEGSKA (reference sequence). This chain's CDR3 is CSASDRVDSPLHF. The CDR3 DNA is TGCAGTGCCTCTGACAGGGTCGATTCACCCCTCCACTTT.

The rearrangement uses TRBV12-3 or TRBV12-4 and TRBJ1-2, with D possibly matching TRBD1 (6 bases). This CDR3 is built from 15 residues. Trimming cost V 6 bases and J 0 bases, with 14 bases left between them. The DNA of the CDR3 is TGTGCCAGCAGCTGGGGGACAAATTCTAACTATGGCTACACCTTC. Its translation: CASSWGTNSNYGYTF.

This clonotype has only a few counts. V gene TRBV12-3 or TRBV12-4 combines with J gene TRBJ2-5; 7 positions agree with TRBD1. The ends lost 0 bases at V and 3 bases at J; junction bases unmatched: 16. The CDR3 totals 19 residues. The CDR3 is CASSLAWGRTGEREETQYF. The CDR3 DNA reads as TGTGCCAGCAGTTTAGCTTGGGGTCGGACAGGAGAGAGGGAAGAGACCCAGTACTTC.

The chain has TRBV5-5 and TRBJ1-2, with 8 positions matching TRBD1. V gave up 2 bases and J gave up 6 bases; unmatched junction bases: 9. The CDR3 runs to 15 residues. Germline-derived CDR1 and CDR2 are SGHKS and YYEKEE (reference sequence). For the CDR3, the DNA is TGTGCCAGCAGCTTTTCCGGACAGGGAAAGGATGGCTACACCTTC. It encodes CASSFSGQGKDGYTF.

In this sample, this clonotype turned up a few times. The chain uses TRBV4-2 and TRBJ2-1; D may be TRBD1 or TRBD2 (5 bases each). V dropped 0 bases and J dropped 5 bases, with 17 bases sitting between them. The CDR3 totals 17 residues. The germline V gene has CDR1 LGHNA and CDR2 YNFKEQ. CDR3 DNA sequence: TGTGCCAGCAGCCAAGATCAGGGACGAGCGCCCCACAATGAGCAGTTCTTC. This encodes CASSQDQGRAPHNEQFF.

This clonotype appeared many times. The gene calls are TRBV2 and TRBJ1-1; weak D call: TRBD1 (6 bases). V dropped 9 bases and J dropped 5 bases, with 16 bases sitting between them. Germline loops: CDR1 SNHLY, CDR2 FYNNEI. The CDR3 is 13 amino acids. CDR3 in DNA: TGTGCCAGTGCCTGGCAGGGGCGGACTGAAGCTTTCTTT. Its protein is CASAWQGRTEAFF.

CDR3 bases: TGCGCCAGCAGCTTCAGGGGCAGTTGGGGGGGCTCCTACAATGAGCAGTTCTTC. Its protein product is CASSFRGSWGGSYNEQFF. The chain recombines TRBV5-1 with TRBJ2-1, with D possibly being TRBD2 (7 bases). The germline V and J ends were trimmed by 2 bases and 0 bases, with 18 bases remaining between them. Germline CDR1 SGHRS, CDR2 YFSETQ. The CDR3 extends over 18 amino acids.

This clonotype turned up a few times. The V call is TRBV15, the J call TRBJ2-3, with D possibly TRBD2 on 6 matching bases. The ends were cut back, 11 bases at V and 1 base at J, with 13 bases in the middle. This CDR3 is 13 amino acids long. Germline V gives CDR1 LNHNV, CDR2 YYDKDF (reference sequence). The CDR3 nucleotides are TGTGCCGCAACCGGCGGGGGCACAGATACGCAGTATTTT. Its translation is CAATGGGTDTQYF.

The chain is built from TRBV10-3 and TRBJ2-1; unclear D gene. Trimming removed 6 bases at V and 8 bases at J, with 11 bases between. This CDR3 has 12 amino acids. CDR1 and CDR2 (germline): ENHRY, SYGVKD. As DNA, the CDR3 is TGTGCCATCAGCAACCAATACGATGAGCAGTTCTTC. This encodes CAISNQYDEQFF.

The table lists this clonotype with a few counts. The chain combines TRBV6-2 or TRBV6-3 with TRBJ1-6, with no clear D. Trimming pared 6 bases from V and 2 bases from J, leaving 8 bases between. The length of the CDR3 is 14 residues. Germline-derived CDR1 and CDR2 are MNHEY and SVGEGT. CDR3 loop: CASRRTTYNSPLHF. The CDR3 coding sequence is TGTGCCAGCAGACGAACGACCTATAATTCACCCCTCCACTTT.